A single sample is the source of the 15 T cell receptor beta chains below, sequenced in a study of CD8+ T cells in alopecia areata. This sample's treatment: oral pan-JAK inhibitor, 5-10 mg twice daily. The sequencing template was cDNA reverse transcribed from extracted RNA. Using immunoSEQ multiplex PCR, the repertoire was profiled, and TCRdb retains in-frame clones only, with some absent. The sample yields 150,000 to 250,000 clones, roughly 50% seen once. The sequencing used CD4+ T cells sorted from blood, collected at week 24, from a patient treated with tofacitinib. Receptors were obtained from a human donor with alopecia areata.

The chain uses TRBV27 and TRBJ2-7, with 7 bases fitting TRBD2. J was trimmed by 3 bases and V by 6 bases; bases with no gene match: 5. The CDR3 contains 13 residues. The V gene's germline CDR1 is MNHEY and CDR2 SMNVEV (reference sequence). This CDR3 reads CASRRGNGYEQYF. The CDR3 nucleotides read TGTGCCAGCAGGCGGGGGAACGGCTACGAGCAGTACTTC.

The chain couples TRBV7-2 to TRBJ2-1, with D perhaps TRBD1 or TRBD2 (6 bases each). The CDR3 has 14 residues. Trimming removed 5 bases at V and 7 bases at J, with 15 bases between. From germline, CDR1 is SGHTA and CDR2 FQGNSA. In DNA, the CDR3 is TGTGCCAGCAGCCCCTACAGGGAGGTAAATGAGCAGTTCTTC. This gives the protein CASSPYREVNEQFF.

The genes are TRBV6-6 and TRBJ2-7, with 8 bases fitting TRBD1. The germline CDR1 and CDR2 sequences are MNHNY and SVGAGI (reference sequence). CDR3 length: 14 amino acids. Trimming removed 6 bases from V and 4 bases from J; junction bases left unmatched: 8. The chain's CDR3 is CASRRDRGRYEQYF. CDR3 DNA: TGTGCCAGCAGGAGAGACAGGGGCAGATACGAGCAGTACTTC.

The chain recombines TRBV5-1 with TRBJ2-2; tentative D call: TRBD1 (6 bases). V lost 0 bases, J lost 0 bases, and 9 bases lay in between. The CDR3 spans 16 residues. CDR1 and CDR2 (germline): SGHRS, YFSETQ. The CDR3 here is CASSLVAGANTGELFF. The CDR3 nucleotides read TGCGCCAGCAGCTTGGTTGCAGGGGCGAACACCGGGGAGCTGTTTTTT.

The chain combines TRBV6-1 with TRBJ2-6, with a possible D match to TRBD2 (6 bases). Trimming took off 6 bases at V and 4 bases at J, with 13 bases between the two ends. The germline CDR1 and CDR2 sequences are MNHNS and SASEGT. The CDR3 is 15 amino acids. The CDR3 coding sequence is TGTGCCAGCAGCCCCGCAAGCGGGGGGGCCAACGTCCTGACTTTC. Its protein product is CASSPASGGANVLTF.

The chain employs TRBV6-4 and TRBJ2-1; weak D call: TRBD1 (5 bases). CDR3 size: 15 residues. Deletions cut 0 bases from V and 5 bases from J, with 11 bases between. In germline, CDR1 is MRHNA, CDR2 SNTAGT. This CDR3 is CASSDSQGTNNEQFF. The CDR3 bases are TGTGCCAGCAGTGACTCGCAGGGTACCAACAATGAGCAGTTCTTC.

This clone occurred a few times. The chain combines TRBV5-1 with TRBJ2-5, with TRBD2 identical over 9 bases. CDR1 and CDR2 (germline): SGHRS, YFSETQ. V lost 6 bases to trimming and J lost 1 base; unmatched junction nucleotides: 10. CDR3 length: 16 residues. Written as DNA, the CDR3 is TGCGCCAGCACCCTGACAATGACTAGCGGCCAAGAGACCCAGTACTTC. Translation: CASTLTMTSGQETQYF.

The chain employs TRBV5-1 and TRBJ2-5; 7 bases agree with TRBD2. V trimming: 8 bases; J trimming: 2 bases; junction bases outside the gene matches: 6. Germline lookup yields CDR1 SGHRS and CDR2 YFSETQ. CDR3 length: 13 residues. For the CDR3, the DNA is TGCGCCAGTAGGGACTACCTACAAGAGACCCAGTACTTC. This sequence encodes CASRDYLQETQYF. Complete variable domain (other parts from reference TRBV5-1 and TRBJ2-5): KAGVTQTPRYLIKTRGQQVTLSCSPISGHRSVSWYQQTPGQGLQFLFEYFSETQRNKGNFPGRFSGRQFSNSRSEMNVSTLELGDSALYLCASRDYLQETQYFGPGTRLLVL.

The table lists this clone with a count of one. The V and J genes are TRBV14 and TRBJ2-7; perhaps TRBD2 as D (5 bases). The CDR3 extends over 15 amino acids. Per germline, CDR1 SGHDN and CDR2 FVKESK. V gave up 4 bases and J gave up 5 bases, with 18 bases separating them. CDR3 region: CASSLGGRLNDEQYF. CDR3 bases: TGTGCCAGCAGCCTTGGAGGAAGGCTCAACGACGAGCAGTACTTC.

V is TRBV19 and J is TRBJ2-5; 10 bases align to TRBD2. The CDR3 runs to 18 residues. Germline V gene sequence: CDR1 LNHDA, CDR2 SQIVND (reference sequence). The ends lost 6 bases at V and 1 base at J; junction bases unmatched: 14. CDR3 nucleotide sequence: TGTGCCAGTAGCCAATTGACCCCCCTAGCGGGGGTCCAAGAGACCCAGTACTTC. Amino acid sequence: CASSQLTPLAGVQETQYF.

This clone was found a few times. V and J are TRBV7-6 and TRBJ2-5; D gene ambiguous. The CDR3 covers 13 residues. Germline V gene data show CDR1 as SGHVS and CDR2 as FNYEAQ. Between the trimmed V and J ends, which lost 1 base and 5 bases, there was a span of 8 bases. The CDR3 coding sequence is TGTGCCAGCAGCTTAGGTGTGTCTGAGACCCAGTACTTC. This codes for CASSLGVSETQYF. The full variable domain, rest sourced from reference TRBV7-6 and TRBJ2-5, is GAGVSQSPRYKVTKRGQDVALRCDPISGHVSLYWYRQALGQGPEFLTYFNYEAQQDKSGLPNDRFSAERPEGSISTLTIQRTEQRDSAMYRCASSLGVSETQYFGPGTRLLVL.

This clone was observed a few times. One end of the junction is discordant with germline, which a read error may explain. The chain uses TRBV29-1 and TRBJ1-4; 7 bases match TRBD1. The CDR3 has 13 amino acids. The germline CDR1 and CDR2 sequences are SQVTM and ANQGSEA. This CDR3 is CSVAPTGQGQTIF. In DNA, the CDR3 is TGCAGCGTCGCCCCTACCGGCCAGGGACAGACAATATTT. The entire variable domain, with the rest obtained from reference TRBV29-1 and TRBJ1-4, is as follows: SAVISQKPSRDICQRGTSLTIQCQVDSQVTMMFWYRQQPGQSLTLIATANQGSEATYESGFVIDKFPISRPNLTFSTLTVSNMSPEDSSIYLCSVAPTGQGQTIFGSGTQLSVL.

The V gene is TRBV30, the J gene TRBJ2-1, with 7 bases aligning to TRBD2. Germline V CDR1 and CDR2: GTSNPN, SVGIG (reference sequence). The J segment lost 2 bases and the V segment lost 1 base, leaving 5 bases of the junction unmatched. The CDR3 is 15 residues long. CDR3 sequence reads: CAWSEGAGAYNEQFF. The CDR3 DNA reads TGTGCCTGGAGTGAAGGGGCGGGAGCCTACAATGAGCAGTTCTTC. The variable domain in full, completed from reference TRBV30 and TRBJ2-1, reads SQTIHQWPATLVQPVGSPLSLECTVEGTSNPNLYWYRQAAGRGLQLLFYSVGIGQISSEVPQNLSASRPQDRQFILSSKKLLLSDSGFYLCAWSEGAGAYNEQFFGPGTRLTVL.

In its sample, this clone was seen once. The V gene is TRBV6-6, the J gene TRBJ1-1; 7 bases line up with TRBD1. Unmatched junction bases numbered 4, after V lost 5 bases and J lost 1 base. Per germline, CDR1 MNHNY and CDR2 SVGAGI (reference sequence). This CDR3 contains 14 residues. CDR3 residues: CASSKGQTNTEAFF. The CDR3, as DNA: TGTGCCAGCAGTAAGGGACAGACGAACACTGAAGCTTTCTTT.

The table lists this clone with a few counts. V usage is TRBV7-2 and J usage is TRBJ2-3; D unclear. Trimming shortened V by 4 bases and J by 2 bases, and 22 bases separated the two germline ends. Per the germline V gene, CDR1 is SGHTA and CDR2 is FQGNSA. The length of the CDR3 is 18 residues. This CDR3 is CASSSPGRRSSNTDTQYF. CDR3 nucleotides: TGTGCCAGCAGCTCCCCTGGACGGCGGTCGAGTAACACAGATACGCAGTATTTT.